The present TCR beta chain was sequenced within a study of blood T cell repertoires in COVID-19. On the study more broadly: Samples representing acute and convalescent COVID-19 were sourced from the United States, Italy and Spain.

This CDR3 contains 14 residues. Germline assignment: CDR1 SGDLS and CDR2 YYNGEE. After removal of 0 bases from V and 9 bases from J, the junction contained 2 bases not matched to a gene. This clone was observed a single time. Enrollees, roughly 18 to 90 years old, lived in some 24 US areas. Recovery meant two consecutive negative NP/OP PCR tests, professional clearance, or resolved symptoms. Original processing notes: Reference gene primer amplification in the assay estimated nucleated cell counts. Assay used: immunoSEQ multiplex PCR; TCRdb lists only in-frame clones, some missing. The DNA gave D and trimming, while V, J and clone size come from that table. The sample shows around 300,000 clones, under 90% of them seen only once.

V is TRBV9 and J is TRBJ2-1; 11 bases are shared with TRBD2. The sequence derives from a woman in her sixties or seventies who had recovered from COVID-19. The sample consisted of PBMCs or T cells enriched from blood (not recorded which). The CDR3 loop is CASSVGTSGFEQFF. The CDR3 nucleotides read TGTGCCAGCAGCGTAGGGACTAGCGGGTTTGAGCAGTTCTTC.